One sample yielded the 6 T cell receptor beta chains listed below, sequenced in a study of blood T cell repertoires in COVID-19. Produced via immunoSEQ multiplex PCR; TCRdb's table is partial and in-frame only. The sample records tens of thousands of clones, 85% to 90% being singletons. Source material: peripheral blood. These TCRs come from a man between 50 and 59 years old with active COVID-19.

The chain couples TRBV28 to TRBJ1-2; D gene ambiguous. CDR1 MDHEN and CDR2 SYDVKM come from the germline V gene. The CDR3 consists of 13 residues. Trimming stripped 4 bases from V and 3 bases from J, with 9 bases between. The CDR3 DNA follows: TGTGCCAGCAGTTCCGGTTGGTACTATGGCTACACCTTC. Protein product: CASSSGWYYGYTF.

This chain joins TRBV5-4 and TRBJ1-1; 10 bases align to TRBD1. Germline trimming cut 3 bases from V and 10 bases from J; bases unmatched to any gene: 18. The germline CDR1 and CDR2 sequences are SGHNT and YYREEE (reference sequence). CDR3 length: 17 residues. The CDR3 spells CASSSLKGTGEQGGAFF. CDR3 DNA sequence: TGTGCCAGCAGCTCTCTGAAAGGGACAGGGGAGCAAGGGGGAGCTTTCTTT.

The chain carries TRBV28 and TRBJ1-6; 7 bases are a match to TRBD1. This CDR3 has 16 amino acids. The germline gives CDR1 MDHEN, CDR2 SYDVKM. With V trimmed by 5 bases and J by 7 bases, 11 bases remained unmatched. In nucleotides, the CDR3 is TGTGCCAGCAGTAAGCCTTCTTACAGGGGCAATTCACCCCTCCACTTT. Translated, it gives CASSKPSYRGNSPLHF.

The chain has TRBV6-2 or TRBV6-3 and TRBJ2-7; 12 bases line up with TRBD2. The junction had 2 bases not matched to a gene; V was cut back by 6 bases and J by 2 bases. Germline CDR1 reads MNHEY; CDR2 reads SVGEGT. CDR3 length: 14 amino acids. CDR3 region: CASRPSGRAYEQYF. The DNA of the CDR3 is TGTGCCAGCAGACCTAGCGGGAGGGCCTACGAGCAGTACTTC.

On this clone: Lacking the conserved final phenylalanine or tryptophan, this CDR3 likely reflects a read error. Because the CDR3's place on the DNA is in doubt, the DNA is left out and the CDR3 is given as listed by TCRdb. This sequence joins TRBV2 and TRBJ1-2; TRBD1, the table's D call, lacks a check against the DNA. Germline values: CDR1 SNHLY, CDR2 FYNNEI. 11 amino acids form the CDR3, both terminal residues included. The CDR3 sequence: CASTLGAGTGG.

V gene TRBV10-3 combines with J gene TRBJ2-1, with TRBD2 identical over 13 bases. Germline CDR1 is ENHRY and CDR2 is SYGVKD. Trimming at V came to 11 bases and at J to 6 bases, leaving 7 bases not matched to a gene. This CDR3 region has 14 residues. Here the CDR3 DNA reads TGTGCCGTCGGACTAGCGGGGGACTCCAATGAGCAGTTCTTC. Protein sequence: CAVGLAGDSNEQFF.